These 32 T cell receptor beta chains originate from one sample sequenced in a study of graft-versus-host responses after intestinal transplantation (dated by TCRdb to the early 2020s). The method was the immunoSEQ multiplex PCR assay. This is the immuneACCESS table as TCRdb keeps it, with only in-frame sequences that have V and J called. A part of the clones is gone; compared with another copy, unresolved V genes explain less than half, and the rest is unexplained. Across this sample there are more than 50,000 clones, with 75% to 95% seen only once. The ten largest clonotypes hold approximately 5.5% of the sample. The sample consisted of PBMCs, taken 650 to 670 days after intestinal transplant. The receptors were gathered from a human patient who received an intestinal transplant, so some T cells may come from the graft donor.

The gene calls are TRBV27 and TRBJ2-3, with 11 bases identical to TRBD2. V shed 3 bases, J shed 0 bases, and the junction held 2 bases outside the gene matches. The germline CDR1 and CDR2 sequences are MNHEY and SMNVEV (reference sequence). CDR3 length: 16 residues. This CDR3 reads CASSLLAGGSTDTQYF. In DNA, the CDR3 is TGTGCCAGCAGTTTGCTAGCGGGGGGTAGCACAGATACGCAGTATTTT.

V usage is TRBV7-9 and J usage is TRBJ2-7, with TRBD2 matching over 9 bases. There are 14 residues in the CDR3. Germline V gives CDR1 SEHNR, CDR2 FQNEAQ (reference sequence). V trimming: 8 bases; J trimming: 0 bases; junction bases outside the gene matches: 5. CDR3 sequence reads: CASAKLAGSYEQYF. As DNA, the CDR3 is TGTGCCAGCGCGAAACTAGCGGGCTCCTACGAGCAGTACTTC.

J is TRBJ2-7 and V is TRBV27, with D possibly matching TRBD1 (6 bases). Germline CDR1 and CDR2: MNHEY and SMNVEV (reference sequence). This CDR3 has 14 amino acids. V was shortened by 6 bases and J by 2 bases, with 14 bases between the two germline ends. The CDR3 DNA reads TGTGCCAGCAGCGGGACATCCGGGGCCTACGAGCAGTACTTC. Translated: CASSGTSGAYEQYF.

CDR3 region: CASRSDRILNTEAFF. CDR3 nucleotide sequence: TGTGCCAGCAGATCAGACAGAATTTTGAACACTGAAGCTTTCTTT. V usage is TRBV27 and J usage is TRBJ1-1; weak D call: TRBD1 (5 bases). V lost 6 bases, J lost 0 bases, and 14 bases lay in between. The CDR3 is 15 amino acids. Germline V gives CDR1 MNHEY, CDR2 SMNVEV (reference sequence).

The rearrangement uses TRBV14 and TRBJ2-1, with D unclear. The length of the CDR3 is 14 residues. Germline lookup yields CDR1 SGHDN and CDR2 FVKESK. Trimming removed 1 base from V and 0 bases from J, with 4 bases in between. CDR3 protein: CASSQGHSYNEQFF. The CDR3 DNA is TGTGCCAGCAGCCAAGGTCACTCCTACAATGAGCAGTTCTTC.

The chain couples TRBV5-4 to TRBJ2-3; D is uncertain. This CDR3 contains 13 residues. CDR1 SGHNT and CDR2 YYREEE come from the germline V gene (reference sequence). Trimming pared 2 bases from V and 0 bases from J, leaving 4 bases between. The DNA for the CDR3 is TGTGCCAGCAGCTTCCAGAGCACAGATACGCAGTATTTT. Translated: CASSFQSTDTQYF.

The chain is built from TRBV5-6 and TRBJ2-5; D perhaps matches TRBD2 (7 bases). The CDR3 loop spans 15 amino acids. The germline gives CDR1 SGHDT, CDR2 YYEEEE. V was shortened by 4 bases and J by 5 bases, with 18 bases between the two germline ends. DNA of the CDR3: TGTGCCAGCAGCCGTGGACGGGGGGCATGGGAGACCCAGTACTTC. It translates to CASSRGRGAWETQYF. Using reference TRBV5-6 and TRBJ2-5 for the parts outside the CDR3, the full variable domain is DAGVTQSPTHLIKTRGQQVTLRCSPKSGHDTVSWYQQALGQGPQFIFQYYEEEERQRGNFPDRFSGHQFPNYSSELNVNALLLGDSALYLCASSRGRGAWETQYFGPGTRLLVL.

The chain combines TRBV10-3 with TRBJ2-3; D not certain. CDR1 and CDR2 from the germline V gene are ENHRY and SYGVKD. The V gene lost 3 bases and the J gene lost 3 bases, with 1 base spanning the gap. This CDR3 is built from 11 residues. DNA of the CDR3: TGTGCCATCAGTGAAACAGATACGCAGTATTTT. This encodes CAISETDTQYF.

The chain has TRBV6-6 and TRBJ1-2; D uncertain. CDR1 and CDR2 from the germline V gene are MNHNY and SVGAGI (reference sequence). V gave up 2 bases and J gave up 7 bases, with 8 bases separating them. This CDR3 region has 12 residues. CDR3 sequence reads: CASSYGSGGYTF. The CDR3 nucleotides read TGTGCCAGCAGTTACGGGTCGGGTGGCTACACCTTC.

This chain connects TRBV7-9 to TRBJ1-1; D is possibly TRBD1 (5 bases). This CDR3 is 11 amino acids long. The germline CDR1 and CDR2 sequences are SEHNR and FQNEAQ (reference sequence). V was cut by 4 bases and J by 11 bases, with 11 bases left in between. Written as DNA, the CDR3 is TGTGCCAGCAGCTCCTCAGGGAAGGCTTTCTTT. This sequence encodes CASSSSGKAFF.

The J gene is TRBJ1-1, the V gene TRBV5-3; a possible D gene is TRBD1 (5 bases). Being an ORF, TRBV5-3 has a function that is uncertain. The CDR3 contains 13 residues. V was trimmed by 0 bases and J by 3 bases, leaving 6 bases between them. The CDR3 is CARSLVGDTEAFF. CDR3 DNA: TGTGCCAGAAGCTTGGTAGGGGACACTGAAGCTTTCTTT.

The chain uses TRBV11-2 and TRBJ2-5; maybe TRBD1 (5 bases). Trimming cost V 0 bases and J 1 base, with 12 bases left between them. The CDR3 extends over 16 amino acids. Germline V gene sequence: CDR1 SGHAT, CDR2 FQNNGV. CDR3 in amino acids: CASSLDLGAGQETQYF. The DNA of the CDR3 is TGTGCCAGCAGCTTAGATTTAGGGGCAGGCCAAGAGACCCAGTACTTC.

The chain carries TRBV5-6 and TRBJ2-7; D tentatively reads TRBD1 or TRBD2 (5 bases each). V lost 0 bases to trimming and J lost 0 bases, with 7 bases between them. The CDR3 is made up of 14 amino acids. Germline V CDR1 and CDR2: SGHDT, YYEEEE. CDR3 amino acids: CASSLGGISYEQYF. CDR3 nucleotide sequence: TGTGCCAGCAGCTTGGGGGGGATCTCCTACGAGCAGTACTTC.

This sequence joins TRBV7-9 and TRBJ2-5; D ambiguous. Trimming took 4 bases from V and 6 from J, leaving 6 bases between them. The CDR3 has 11 amino acids. Per germline, CDR1 SEHNR and CDR2 FQNEAQ (reference sequence). The CDR3 bases are TGTGCCAGCAGCTCAGAACAGACCCAGTACTTC. It specifies CASSSEQTQYF. Variable domain in full (rest from reference TRBV7-9 and TRBJ2-5): DTGVSQNPRHKITKRGQNVTFRCDPISEHNRLYWYRQTLGQGPEFLTYFQNEAQLEKSRLLSDRFSAERPKGSFSTLEIQRTEQGDSAMYLCASSSEQTQYFGPGTRLLVL.

V is TRBV6-6 and J is TRBJ2-1, with TRBD2 as a possible D gene (7 bases). This CDR3 is 16 amino acids long. Germline assignment: CDR1 MNHNY and CDR2 SVGAGI (reference sequence). V lost 4 bases and J lost 6, with 19 bases in between. In DNA, the CDR3 is TGTGCCAGCAGTTCGTCGTGGGGGGGCGGTAGCAATGAGCAGTTCTTC. Its translation: CASSSSWGGGSNEQFF.

The chain has TRBV18 and TRBJ2-2; D gene uncertain. V was pared by 6 bases and J by 1 base, with 15 bases between. The CDR3 covers 16 residues. Germline V CDR1 and CDR2: KGHSH, LQKENI. The CDR3 sequence: CASSPSVPQNTGELFF. The CDR3, as DNA: TGTGCCAGCTCTCCCTCGGTACCTCAGAACACCGGGGAGCTGTTTTTT. The complete variable domain, with remaining parts taken from reference TRBV18 and TRBJ2-2, reads NAGVMQNPRHLVRRRGQEARLRCSPMKGHSHVYWYRQLPEEGLKFMVYLQKENIIDESGMPKERFSAEFPKEGPSILRIQQVVRGDSAAYFCASSPSVPQNTGELFFGEGSRLTVL.

This chain connects TRBV6-1 to TRBJ2-7, with D possibly being TRBD1 or TRBD2 (6 bases each). The J call is doubtful: the DNA matches TRBJ2-5 better. The CDR3 runs 13 residues. Germline loops: CDR1 MNHNS, CDR2 SASEGT. CDR3 nucleotide sequence: TGTGCCAGCAGCCCGGGGGCTCAAGAGACCCAGTACTTC. Residues: CASSPGAQETQYF.

The rearrangement uses TRBV6-1 and TRBJ1-5, with 9 bases matching TRBD1. The ends lost 3 bases at V and 7 bases at J; junction bases unmatched: 7. Germline loops: CDR1 MNHNS, CDR2 SASEGT. The CDR3 length is 15 residues. The CDR3 DNA reads TGTGCCAGCAGTGACAGGACAGGGGCGAGGCAGCCCCAGCATTTT. Amino acids: CASSDRTGARQPQHF.

The rearrangement uses TRBV5-3 and TRBJ1-1; the D gene is possibly TRBD1 (5 bases). TRBV5-3 is filed as an ORF, its function uncertain. The CDR3 sequence is 14 residues long. V lost 0 bases to trimming and J lost 3 bases, with 9 bases between them. The CDR3, as DNA: TGTGCCAGAAGCTTGGGCAGGGAGTACACTGAAGCTTTCTTT. This gives the protein CARSLGREYTEAFF.

The chain employs TRBV19 and TRBJ2-2, with D unclear. The germline CDR1 and CDR2 sequences are LNHDA and SQIVND (reference sequence). Trimming pared 4 bases from V and 2 bases from J, leaving 5 bases between. CDR3 length: 13 amino acids. This CDR3 reads CASSNFNTGELFF. CDR3 bases: TGTGCCAGTAGTAACTTTAACACCGGGGAGCTGTTTTTT. Based on the CDR3 plus reference TRBV19 and TRBJ2-2, the full variable domain is DGGITQSPKYLFRKEGQNVTLSCEQNLNHDAMYWYRQDPGQGLRLIYYSQIVNDFQKGDIAEGYSVSREKKESFPLTVTSAQKNPTAFYLCASSNFNTGELFFGEGSRLTVL.

The chain uses TRBV5-1 and TRBJ2-7; TRBD1 is a possible D gene (6 bases). The CDR3 has 15 amino acids. Germline CDR1 and CDR2: SGHRS and YFSETQ. Trimming removed 7 bases at V and 2 bases at J, with 19 bases between. Here the CDR3 reads CASGDAKTGAYEQYF. In nucleotides, the CDR3 is TGCGCCAGCGGAGACGCAAAGACAGGTGCCTACGAGCAGTACTTC.

The sample holds one count of this clone. The V and J genes are TRBV6-4 and TRBJ1-6; D call uncertain. This CDR3 comprises 15 residues. V lost 3 bases and J 9 bases, leaving 15 bases between the germline ends. Germline V gene data show CDR1 as MRHNA and CDR2 as SNTAGT. The CDR3 DNA is TGTGCCAGCAGTGAAGGTCCTCGCTTGGGTTCACCCCTCCACTTT. Encoded protein: CASSEGPRLGSPLHF.

The rearrangement uses TRBV4-1 and TRBJ2-5; tentatively, D is TRBD2 (5 bases). The germline V gene encodes CDR1 MGHRA and CDR2 YSYEKL. V was clipped by 1 base and J by 7 bases, with 16 bases between them. CDR3 length: 15 amino acids. For the CDR3, the DNA is TGCGCCAGCAGCCAAGTACAAGTTAAGGCGGGGACCCAGTACTTC. Its protein is CASSQVQVKAGTQYF.

This chain joins TRBV11-3 and TRBJ1-5, with D perhaps TRBD1 (5 bases). Trimming pared 1 base from V and 4 bases from J, leaving 11 bases between. From germline, CDR1 is SGHNT and CDR2 YENEEA. The CDR3 contains 15 residues. CDR3 sequence reads: CASSLVAQGNQPQHF. CDR3 sequence (DNA): TGTGCCAGCAGCTTAGTGGCGCAGGGAAATCAGCCCCAGCATTTT. The variable domain in full, completed from reference TRBV11-3 and TRBJ1-5, reads EAGVVQSPRYKIIEKKQPVAFWCNPISGHNTLYWYLQNLGQGPELLIRYENEEAVDDSQLPKDRFSAERLKGVDSTLKIQPAELGDSAVYLCASSLVAQGNQPQHFGDGTRLSIL.

The CDR3 here is CASSGSGSYNEQFF. CDR3 coding DNA: TGTGCCAGCAGCGGGAGCGGTTCCTACAATGAGCAGTTCTTC. J is TRBJ2-1 and V is TRBV4-2, with D tentatively TRBD2 (5 bases). Germline V gene sequence: CDR1 LGHNA, CDR2 YNFKEQ. The CDR3 consists of 14 residues. Between the trimmed V and J ends, which lost 5 bases and 1 base, there was a span of 9 bases.

The chain links TRBV5-1 to TRBJ2-3; 14 nucleotides line up with TRBD2. Unmatched junction bases numbered 8, after V lost 5 bases and J lost 0 bases. The CDR3 spans 18 residues. From germline, CDR1 is SGHRS and CDR2 YFSETQ. CDR3 residues: CASSRGLAGEFSTDTQYF. The DNA of the CDR3 is TGCGCCAGCAGTCGGGGACTAGCGGGGGAGTTTAGCACAGATACGCAGTATTTT.

The chain joins TRBV30 to TRBJ1-2, with 8 bases aligning to TRBD1. Unmatched junction bases numbered 6, after V lost 0 bases and J lost 0 bases. Germline V CDR1 and CDR2: GTSNPN, SVGIG (reference sequence). This CDR3 comprises 16 residues. In DNA form, the CDR3 reads TGTGCCTGGAGTGTACGGGACAGGCCTACTAACTATGGCTACACCTTC. Residues: CAWSVRDRPTNYGYTF.

V usage is TRBV5-1 and J usage is TRBJ2-7; D perhaps matches TRBD2 (7 bases). The CDR3 runs to 16 residues. CDR1 is SGHRS, CDR2 YFSETQ, per germline. The V gene lost 4 bases and the J gene lost 2 bases, with 19 bases spanning the gap. The CDR3 loop is CASSRGRGDLTYEQYF. The DNA of the CDR3 is TGCGCCAGCAGCCGTGGGAGGGGGGACCTAACCTACGAGCAGTACTTC.

The CDR3: CASGREQGAQPQHF. The CDR3 region has the DNA TGTGCTAGTGGTCGCGAACAGGGGGCTCAGCCCCAGCATTTT. The chain is built from TRBV12-5 and TRBJ1-5; 9 bases are a match to TRBD1. Trimming at V came to 5 bases and at J to 6 bases, leaving 5 bases not matched to a gene. Germline V gene sequence: CDR1 LGHNT, CDR2 FRNRAP. The CDR3 is 14 residues long.

This chain uses TRBV2 with TRBJ2-3; 8 bases line up with TRBD2. This CDR3 has 15 amino acids. The germline V gene has CDR1 SNHLY and CDR2 FYNNEI. V shed 7 bases and J 4 bases; nucleotides not matched to a gene: 10. The CDR3 here is CASTALAVGSDTQYF. The CDR3 bases are TGTGCCAGCACCGCACTAGCGGTGGGGTCAGATACGCAGTATTTT.

The chain joins TRBV4-1 to TRBJ1-4; 9 bases are a match to TRBD1. This CDR3 has 15 residues. Germline CDR1 reads MGHRA; CDR2 reads YSYEKL. The trim removed 3 bases at V and 3 bases at J, leaving 2 bases unmatched. The DNA for the CDR3 is TGCGCCAGCAGCCACAGACAGGGGGCTAATGAAAAACTGTTTTTT. Translated: CASSHRQGANEKLFF.

The chain combines TRBV7-9 with TRBJ2-3, with 11 nucleotides matching TRBD1. J gave up 4 bases and V 0 bases, and 3 bases lay outside the gene matches. In germline, CDR1 is SEHNR, CDR2 FQNEAQ (reference sequence). The CDR3 is 16 amino acids. In nucleotides, the CDR3 is TGTGCCAGCAGCTTAGCCGGACAGGGGGCGTCAGATACGCAGTATTTT. Encoded protein: CASSLAGQGASDTQYF.